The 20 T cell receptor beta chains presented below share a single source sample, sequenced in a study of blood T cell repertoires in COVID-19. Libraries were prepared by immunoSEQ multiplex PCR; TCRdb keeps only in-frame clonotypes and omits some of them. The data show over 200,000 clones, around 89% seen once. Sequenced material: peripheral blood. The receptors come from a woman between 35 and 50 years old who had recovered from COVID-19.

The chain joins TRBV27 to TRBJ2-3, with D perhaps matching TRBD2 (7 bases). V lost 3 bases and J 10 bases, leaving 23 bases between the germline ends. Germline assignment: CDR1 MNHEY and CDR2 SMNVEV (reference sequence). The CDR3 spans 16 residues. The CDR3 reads CASSFGGGSHPRAQYF. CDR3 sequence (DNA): TGTGCCAGCAGTTTTGGGGGCGGGAGTCATCCCAGGGCGCAGTATTTT.

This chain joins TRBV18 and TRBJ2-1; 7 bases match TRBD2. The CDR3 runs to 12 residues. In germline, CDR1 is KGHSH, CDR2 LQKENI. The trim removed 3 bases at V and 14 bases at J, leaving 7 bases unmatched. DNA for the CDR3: TGTGCCAGCTCACCCCCTAGCGGAGGGGAGTTCTTC. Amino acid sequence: CASSPPSGGEFF.

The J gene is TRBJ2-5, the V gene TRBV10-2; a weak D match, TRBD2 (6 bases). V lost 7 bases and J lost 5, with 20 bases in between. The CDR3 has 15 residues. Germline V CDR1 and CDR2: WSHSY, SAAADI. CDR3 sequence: CASTLWGGTPETQYF. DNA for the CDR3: TGCGCCAGCACCCTATGGGGCGGGACCCCGGAGACCCAGTACTTC.

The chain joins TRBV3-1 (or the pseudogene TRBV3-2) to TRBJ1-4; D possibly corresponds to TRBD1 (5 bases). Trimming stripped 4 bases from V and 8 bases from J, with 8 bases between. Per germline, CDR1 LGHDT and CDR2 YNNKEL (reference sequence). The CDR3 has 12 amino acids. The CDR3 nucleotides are TGTGCCAGCAGCCCGGGGGTCGAAAAACTGTTTTTT. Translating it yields CASSPGVEKLFF.

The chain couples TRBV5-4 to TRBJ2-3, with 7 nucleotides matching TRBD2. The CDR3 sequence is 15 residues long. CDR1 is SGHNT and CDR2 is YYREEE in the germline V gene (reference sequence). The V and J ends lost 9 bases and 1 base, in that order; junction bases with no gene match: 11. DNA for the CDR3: TGTGCCACCTACGCCGGGGCGGGGGGCACAGATACGCAGTATTTT. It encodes CATYAGAGGTDTQYF. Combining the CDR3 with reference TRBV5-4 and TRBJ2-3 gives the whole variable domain ETGVTQSPTHLIKTRGQQVTLRCSSQSGHNTVSWYQQALGQGPQFIFQYYREEENGRGNFPPRFSGLQFPNYSSELNVNALELDDSALYLCATYAGAGGTDTQYFGPGTRLTVL.

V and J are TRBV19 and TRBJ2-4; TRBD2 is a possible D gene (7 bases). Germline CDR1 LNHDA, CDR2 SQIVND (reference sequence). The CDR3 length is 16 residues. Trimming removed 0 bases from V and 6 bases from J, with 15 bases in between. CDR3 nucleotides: TGTGCCAGTAGTATAGATGGGGGGGCCGCGGGAAACATTCAGTACTTC. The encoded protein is CASSIDGGAAGNIQYF. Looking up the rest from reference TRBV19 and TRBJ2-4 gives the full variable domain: DGGITQSPKYLFRKEGQNVTLSCEQNLNHDAMYWYRQDPGQGLRLIYYSQIVNDFQKGDIAEGYSVSREKKESFPLTVTSAQKNPTAFYLCASSIDGGAAGNIQYFGAGTRLSVL.

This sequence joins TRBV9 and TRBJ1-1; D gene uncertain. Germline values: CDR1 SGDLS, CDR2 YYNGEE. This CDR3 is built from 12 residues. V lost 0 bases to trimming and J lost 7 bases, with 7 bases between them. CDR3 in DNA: TGTGCCAGCAGCGTAGGGTCAGGTGAAGCTTTCTTT. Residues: CASSVGSGEAFF. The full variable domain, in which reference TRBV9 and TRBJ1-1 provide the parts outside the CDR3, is DSGVTQTPKHLITATGQRVTLRCSPRSGDLSVYWYQQSLDQGLQFLIQYYNGEERAKGNILERFSAQQFPDLHSELNLSSLELGDSALYFCASSVGSGEAFFGQGTRLTVV.

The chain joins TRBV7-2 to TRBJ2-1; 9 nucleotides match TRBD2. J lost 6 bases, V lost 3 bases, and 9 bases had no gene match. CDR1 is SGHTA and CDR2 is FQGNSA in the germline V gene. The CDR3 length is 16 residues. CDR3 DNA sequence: TGTGCCAGCAGCTTTCGGGCGGGAGGGCTTTCCAATGAGCAGTTCTTC. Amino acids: CASSFRAGGLSNEQFF. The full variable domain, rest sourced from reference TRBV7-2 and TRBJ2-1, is GAGVSQSPSNKVTEKGKDVELRCDPISGHTALYWYRQSLGQGLEFLIYFQGNSAPDKSGLPSDRFSAERTGGSVSTLTIQRTQQEDSAVYLCASSFRAGGLSNEQFFGPGTRLTVL.

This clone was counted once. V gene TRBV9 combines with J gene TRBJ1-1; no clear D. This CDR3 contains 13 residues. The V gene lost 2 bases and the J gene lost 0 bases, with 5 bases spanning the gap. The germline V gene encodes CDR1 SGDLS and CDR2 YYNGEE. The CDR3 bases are TGTGCCAGCAGCGTGTCGGTGAACACTGAAGCTTTCTTT. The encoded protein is CASSVSVNTEAFF.

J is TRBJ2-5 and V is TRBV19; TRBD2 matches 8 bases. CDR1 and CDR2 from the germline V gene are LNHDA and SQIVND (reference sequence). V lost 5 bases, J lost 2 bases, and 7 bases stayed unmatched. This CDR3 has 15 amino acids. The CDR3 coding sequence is TGTGCCAGTAGTCGGGCGGCGGGGGGTCAAGAGACCCAGTACTTC. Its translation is CASSRAAGGQETQYF.

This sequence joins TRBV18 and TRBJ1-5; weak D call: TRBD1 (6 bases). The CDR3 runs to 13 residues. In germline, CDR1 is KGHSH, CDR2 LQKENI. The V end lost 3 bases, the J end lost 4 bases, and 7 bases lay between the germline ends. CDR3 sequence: CASSPGQNQPQHF. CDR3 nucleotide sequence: TGTGCCAGCTCACCCGGACAGAATCAGCCCCAGCATTTT.

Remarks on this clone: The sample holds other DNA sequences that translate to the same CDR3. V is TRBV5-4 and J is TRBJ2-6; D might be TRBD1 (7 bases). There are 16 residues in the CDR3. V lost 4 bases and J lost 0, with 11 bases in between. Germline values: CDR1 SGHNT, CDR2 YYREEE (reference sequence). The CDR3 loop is CASSPGGSSGANVLTF. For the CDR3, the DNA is TGTGCCAGCAGCCCAGGGGGGAGCTCTGGGGCCAACGTCCTGACTTTC.

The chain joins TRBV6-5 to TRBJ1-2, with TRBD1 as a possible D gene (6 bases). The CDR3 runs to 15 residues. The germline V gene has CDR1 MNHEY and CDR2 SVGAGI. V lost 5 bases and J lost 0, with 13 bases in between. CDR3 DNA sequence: TGTGCCAGCAGTCATCGGACAGCAACTAACTATGGCTACACCTTC. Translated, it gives CASSHRTATNYGYTF.

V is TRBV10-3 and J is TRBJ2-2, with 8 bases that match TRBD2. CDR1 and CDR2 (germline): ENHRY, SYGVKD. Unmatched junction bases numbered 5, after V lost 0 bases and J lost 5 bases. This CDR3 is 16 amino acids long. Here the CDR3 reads CAISESAPSGTGELFF. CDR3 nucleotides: TGTGCCATCAGTGAGTCGGCCCCTAGCGGGACCGGGGAGCTGTTTTTT.

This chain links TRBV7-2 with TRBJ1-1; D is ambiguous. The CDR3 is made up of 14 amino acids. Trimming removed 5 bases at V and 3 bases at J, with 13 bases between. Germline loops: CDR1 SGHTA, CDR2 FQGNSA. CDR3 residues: CASSPGRVYTEAFF. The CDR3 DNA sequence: TGTGCCAGCAGCCCTGGGCGGGTGTACACTGAAGCTTTCTTT.

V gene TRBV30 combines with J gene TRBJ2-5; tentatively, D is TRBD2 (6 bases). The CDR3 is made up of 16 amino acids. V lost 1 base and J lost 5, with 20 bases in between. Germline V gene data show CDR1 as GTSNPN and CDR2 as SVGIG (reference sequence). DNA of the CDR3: TGTGCCTGGAGTGCTGGGGTAGCGGCCTTGGGGGAGACCCAGTACTTC. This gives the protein CAWSAGVAALGETQYF.

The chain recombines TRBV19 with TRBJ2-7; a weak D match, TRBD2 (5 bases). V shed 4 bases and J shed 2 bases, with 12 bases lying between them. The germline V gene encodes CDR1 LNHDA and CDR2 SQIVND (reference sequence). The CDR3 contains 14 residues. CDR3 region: CASSSLEAAYEQYF. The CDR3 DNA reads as TGTGCCAGTAGTAGCCTGGAGGCCGCCTACGAGCAGTACTTC.

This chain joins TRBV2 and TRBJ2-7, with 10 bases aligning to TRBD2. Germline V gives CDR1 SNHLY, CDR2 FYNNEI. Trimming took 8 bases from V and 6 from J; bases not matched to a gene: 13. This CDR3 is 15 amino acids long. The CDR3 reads CASGALAGGGGEQYV. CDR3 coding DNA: TGTGCCAGCGGAGCCTTAGCGGGAGGAGGTGGCGAGCAGTACGTC.

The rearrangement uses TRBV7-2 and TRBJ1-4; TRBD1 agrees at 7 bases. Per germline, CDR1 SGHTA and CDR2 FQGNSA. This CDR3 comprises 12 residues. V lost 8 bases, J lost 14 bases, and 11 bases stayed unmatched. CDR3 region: CASAPRDSGLFF. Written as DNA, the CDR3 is TGTGCCAGCGCGCCCCGGGACAGCGGGCTGTTTTTT.

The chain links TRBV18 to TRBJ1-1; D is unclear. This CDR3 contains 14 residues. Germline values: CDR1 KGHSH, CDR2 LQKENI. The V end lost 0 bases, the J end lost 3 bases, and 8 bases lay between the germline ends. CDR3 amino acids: CASSPPPGDTEAFF. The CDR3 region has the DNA TGTGCCAGCTCACCACCTCCCGGGGACACTGAAGCTTTCTTT.